This T cell receptor (beta chain) was identified during a study of blood T cell repertoires in COVID-19. In the study's own analysis: How many nucleated cells were present was estimated from reference gene primer amplification. Here immunoSEQ multiplex PCR was the method, and the copy in TCRdb shows in-frame clones only, minus some. The V and J calls and clone size were taken over from that table, and D and trimming were inferred from the DNA. This sample has roughly 200,000 clones, with around 83% found just once. The CDR3 spans 15 residues. V trimming: 3 bases; J trimming: 7 bases; junction bases outside the gene matches: 6. Germline V gives CDR1 SNHLY, CDR2 FYNNEI.

This chain uses TRBV2 with TRBJ1-4, with 9 nucleotides matching TRBD1. The clonotype originates from a man aged 35 to 55 with active or convalescent COVID-19. Sequencing used peripheral blood. The CDR3: CASSESQGAGEKLFF. In DNA, the CDR3 is TGTGCCAGCAGTGAGTCACAGGGGGCAGGTGAAAAACTGTTTTTT.